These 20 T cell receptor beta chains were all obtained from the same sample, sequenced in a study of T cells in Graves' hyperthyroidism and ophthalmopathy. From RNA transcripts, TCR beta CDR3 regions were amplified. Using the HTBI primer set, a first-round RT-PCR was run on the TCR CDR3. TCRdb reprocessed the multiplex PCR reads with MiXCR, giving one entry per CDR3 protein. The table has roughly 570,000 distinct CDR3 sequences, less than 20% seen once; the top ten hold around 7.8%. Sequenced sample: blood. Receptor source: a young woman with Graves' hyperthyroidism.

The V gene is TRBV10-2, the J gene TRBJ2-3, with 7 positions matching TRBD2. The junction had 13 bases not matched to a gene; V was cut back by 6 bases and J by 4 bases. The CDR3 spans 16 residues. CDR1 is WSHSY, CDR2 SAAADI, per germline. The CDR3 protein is CASSLGLDPPPDTQYF. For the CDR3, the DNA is TGCGCCAGCAGCCTCGGACTAGACCCCCCCCCAGATACGCAGTATTTT.

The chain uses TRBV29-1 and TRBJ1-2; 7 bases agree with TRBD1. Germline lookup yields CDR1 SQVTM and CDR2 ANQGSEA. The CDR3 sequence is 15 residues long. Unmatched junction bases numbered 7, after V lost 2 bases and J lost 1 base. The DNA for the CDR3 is TGCAGCGTTGAACATGAGGGGACAGATAACTATGGCTACACCTTC. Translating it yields CSVEHEGTDNYGYTF.

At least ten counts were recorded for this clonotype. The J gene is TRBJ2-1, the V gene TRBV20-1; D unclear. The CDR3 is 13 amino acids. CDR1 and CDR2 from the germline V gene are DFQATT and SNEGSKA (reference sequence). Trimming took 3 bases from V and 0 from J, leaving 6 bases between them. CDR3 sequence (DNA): TGCAGTGCTAGGAAGAGCTCCTACAATGAGCAGTTCTTC. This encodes CSARKSSYNEQFF.

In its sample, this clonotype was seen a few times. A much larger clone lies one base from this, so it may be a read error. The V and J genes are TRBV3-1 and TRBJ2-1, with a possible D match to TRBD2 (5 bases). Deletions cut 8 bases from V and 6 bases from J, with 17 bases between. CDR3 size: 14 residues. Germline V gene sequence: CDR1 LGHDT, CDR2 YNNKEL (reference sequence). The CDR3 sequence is CASGRYATSNEQFF. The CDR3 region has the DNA TGTGCCAGCGGCCGATATGCAACTAGCAATGAGCAGTTCTTC.

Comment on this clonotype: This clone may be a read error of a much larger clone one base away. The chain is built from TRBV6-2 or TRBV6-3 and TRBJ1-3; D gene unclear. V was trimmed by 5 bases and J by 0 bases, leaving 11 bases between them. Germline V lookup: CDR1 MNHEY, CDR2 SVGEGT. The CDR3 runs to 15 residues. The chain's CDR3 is CASSDPSRSGNTIYF. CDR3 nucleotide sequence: TGTGCCAGCAGTGACCCCAGCCGCTCTGGAAACACCATATATTTT.

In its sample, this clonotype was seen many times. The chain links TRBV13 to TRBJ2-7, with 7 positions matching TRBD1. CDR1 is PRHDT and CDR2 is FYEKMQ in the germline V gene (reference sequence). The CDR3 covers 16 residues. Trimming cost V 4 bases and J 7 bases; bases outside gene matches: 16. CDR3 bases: TGTGCCAGCAGCTCACGAAAAAGAACAGGGGATTCGGAGCAGTACTTC. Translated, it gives CASSSRKRTGDSEQYF.

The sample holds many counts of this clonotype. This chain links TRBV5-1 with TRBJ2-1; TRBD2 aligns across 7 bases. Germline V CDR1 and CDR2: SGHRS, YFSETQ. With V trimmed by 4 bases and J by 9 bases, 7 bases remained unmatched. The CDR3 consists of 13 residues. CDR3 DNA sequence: TGCGCCAGCAGCACCGGACTAGTGAGTGAGCAGTTCTTC. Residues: CASSTGLVSEQFF.

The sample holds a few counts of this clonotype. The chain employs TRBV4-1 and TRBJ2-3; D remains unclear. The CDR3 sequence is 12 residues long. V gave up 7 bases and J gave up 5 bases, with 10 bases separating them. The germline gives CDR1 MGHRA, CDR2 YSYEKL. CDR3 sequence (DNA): TGCGCCAGCAAAACTCCGGAAGATACGCAGTATTTT. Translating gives CASKTPEDTQYF.

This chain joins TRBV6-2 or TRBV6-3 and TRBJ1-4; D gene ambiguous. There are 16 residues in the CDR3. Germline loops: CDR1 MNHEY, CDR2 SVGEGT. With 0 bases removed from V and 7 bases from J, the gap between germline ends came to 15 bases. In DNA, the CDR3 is TGTGCCAGCAGTTACTCGGTCTGGCAGAGAGCTGAAAAACTGTTTTTT. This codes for CASSYSVWQRAEKLFF.

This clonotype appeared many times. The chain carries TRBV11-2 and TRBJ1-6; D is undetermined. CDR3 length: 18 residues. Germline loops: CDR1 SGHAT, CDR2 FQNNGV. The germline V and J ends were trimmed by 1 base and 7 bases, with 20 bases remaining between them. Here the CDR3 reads CASSLGLPGSKGNSPLHF. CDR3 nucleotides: TGTGCCAGCAGCTTAGGTTTACCGGGCTCAAAAGGAAATTCACCCCTCCACTTT.

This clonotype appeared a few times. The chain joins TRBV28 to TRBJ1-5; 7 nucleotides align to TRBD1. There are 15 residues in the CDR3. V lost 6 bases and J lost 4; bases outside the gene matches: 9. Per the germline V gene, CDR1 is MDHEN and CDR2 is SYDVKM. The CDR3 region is CASSFIIQGNQPQHF. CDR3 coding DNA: TGTGCCAGCAGCTTCATAATACAGGGGAATCAGCCCCAGCATTTT.

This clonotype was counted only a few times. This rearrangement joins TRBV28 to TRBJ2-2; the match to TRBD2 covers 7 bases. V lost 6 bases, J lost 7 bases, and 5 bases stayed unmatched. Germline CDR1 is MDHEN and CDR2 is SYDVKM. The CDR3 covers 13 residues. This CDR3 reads CASSPTSVGELFF. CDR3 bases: TGTGCCAGCAGCCCAACTAGCGTCGGGGAGCTGTTTTTT.

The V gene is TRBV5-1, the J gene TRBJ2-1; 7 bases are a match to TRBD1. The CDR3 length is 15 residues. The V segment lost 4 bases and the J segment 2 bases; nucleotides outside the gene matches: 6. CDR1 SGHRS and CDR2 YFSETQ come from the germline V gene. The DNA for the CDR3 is TGCGCCAGCAGCCCACAGGGGTACCCCTACAATGAGCAGTTCTTC. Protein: CASSPQGYPYNEQFF. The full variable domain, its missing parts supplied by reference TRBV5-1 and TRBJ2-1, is KAGVTQTPRYLIKTRGQQVTLSCSPISGHRSVSWYQQTPGQGLQFLFEYFSETQRNKGNFPGRFSGRQFSNSRSEMNVSTLELGDSALYLCASSPQGYPYNEQFFGPGTRLTVL.

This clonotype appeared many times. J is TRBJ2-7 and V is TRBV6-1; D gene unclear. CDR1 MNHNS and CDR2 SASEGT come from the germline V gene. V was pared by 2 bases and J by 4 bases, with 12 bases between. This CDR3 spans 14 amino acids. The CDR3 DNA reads TGTGCCAGCAGTGAACCTAGGGTCTTTTACGAGCAGTACTTC. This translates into CASSEPRVFYEQYF.

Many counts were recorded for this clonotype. CDR3 region: CASGGGAVSYEQYF. The DNA for the CDR3 is TGTGCCAGCGGGGGCGGGGCCGTCTCCTACGAGCAGTACTTC. V gene TRBV6-1 combines with J gene TRBJ2-7; D assignment may be TRBD1 or TRBD2 (6 bases each). The germline CDR1 and CDR2 sequences are MNHNS and SASEGT. The V end lost 8 bases, the J end lost 0 bases, and 14 bases lay between the germline ends. The CDR3 sequence is 14 residues long.

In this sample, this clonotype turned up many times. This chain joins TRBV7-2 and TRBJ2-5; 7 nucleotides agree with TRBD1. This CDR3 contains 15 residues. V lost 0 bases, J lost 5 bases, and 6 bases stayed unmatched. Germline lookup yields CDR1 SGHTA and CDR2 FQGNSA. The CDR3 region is CASSLAGQGVETQYF. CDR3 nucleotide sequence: TGTGCCAGCAGCTTAGCAGGCCAGGGGGTCGAGACCCAGTACTTC.

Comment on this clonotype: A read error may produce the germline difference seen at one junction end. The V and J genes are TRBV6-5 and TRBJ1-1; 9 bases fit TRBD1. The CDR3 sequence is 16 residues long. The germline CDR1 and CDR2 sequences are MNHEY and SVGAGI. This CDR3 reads CASSNPTGGSDTETFF. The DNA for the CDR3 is TGTGCCAGCAGTAACCCTACAGGGGGCTCTGACACTGAAACTTTCTTT.

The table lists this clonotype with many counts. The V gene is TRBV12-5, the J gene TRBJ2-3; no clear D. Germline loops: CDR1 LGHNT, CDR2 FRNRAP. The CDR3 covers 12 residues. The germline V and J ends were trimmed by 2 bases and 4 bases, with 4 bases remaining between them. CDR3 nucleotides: TGTGCTAGTGGTTTGTCAGCAGATACGCAGTATTTT. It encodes CASGLSADTQYF.

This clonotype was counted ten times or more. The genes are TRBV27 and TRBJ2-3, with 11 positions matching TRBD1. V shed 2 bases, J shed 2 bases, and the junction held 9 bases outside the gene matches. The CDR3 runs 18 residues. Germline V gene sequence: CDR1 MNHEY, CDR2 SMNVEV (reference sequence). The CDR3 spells CASSLRTGGVGITDTQYF. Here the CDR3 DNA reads TGTGCCAGCAGTTTAAGGACAGGGGGCGTCGGGATCACAGATACGCAGTATTTT.

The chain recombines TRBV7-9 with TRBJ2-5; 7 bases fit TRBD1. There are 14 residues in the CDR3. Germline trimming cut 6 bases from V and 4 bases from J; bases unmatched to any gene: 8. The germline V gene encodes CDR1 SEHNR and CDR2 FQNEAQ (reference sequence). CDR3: CASSLTGFLETQYF. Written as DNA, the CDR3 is TGTGCCAGCAGTTTGACAGGGTTTTTAGAGACCCAGTACTTC.